This T cell receptor (beta chain) appears in the sequencing data of a study of a mutant IDH1 vaccine in newly diagnosed glioma. Study background: Treated patients, averaging approximately 40 years, were roughly 60% male and roughly 38% female. Patients had received radiotherapy, temozolomide, or both previously, most receiving both.

The protocol was immunoSEQ multiplex PCR, while the TCRdb copy is restricted to in-frame clones and leaves out a portion. The repertoire holds about 92,000 clones, with about 83% as singletons. This CDR3 has 17 amino acids. Trimming shortened V by 0 bases and J by 6 bases, and 18 bases separated the two germline ends. CDR1 and CDR2 (germline): LNHNV, YYDKDF (reference sequence). Specified time point: baseline, week 1 (first vaccination visit). Treatment noted: pre-vaccination baseline after standard-of-care therapy. Donors had new IDH1-mutant astrocytomas of WHO grade 3 or 4 (ATRX-lost). The sequencing used PBMCs, collected from a glioma patient treated with radiotherapy, temozolomide or both. The chain couples TRBV15 to TRBJ1-5; tentative D call: TRBD1 (5 bases). The TCR originated in a woman in her forties or fifties with glioma. CDR3 nucleotides: TGTGCCACCAGCAGAGATCTTAGAAAGGGGATTCGTCAGCCCCAGCATTTT. It codes for CATSRDLRKGIRQPQHF. Looking up the rest from reference TRBV15 and TRBJ1-5 gives the full variable domain: DAMVIQNPRYQVTQFGKPVTLSCSQTLNHNVMYWYQQKSSQAPKLLFHYYDKDFNNEADTPDNFQSRRPNTSFCFLDIRSPGLGDTAMYLCATSRDLRKGIRQPQHFGDGTRLSIL.